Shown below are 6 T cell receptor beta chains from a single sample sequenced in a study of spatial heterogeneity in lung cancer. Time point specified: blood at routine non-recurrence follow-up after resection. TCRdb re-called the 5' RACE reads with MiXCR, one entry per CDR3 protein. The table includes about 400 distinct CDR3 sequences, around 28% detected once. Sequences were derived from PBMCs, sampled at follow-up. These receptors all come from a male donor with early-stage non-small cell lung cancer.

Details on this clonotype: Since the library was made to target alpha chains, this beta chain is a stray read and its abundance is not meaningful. The CDR3 protein is CASSQWSDRGVGNTEAFF. The CDR3 bases are TGTGCCAGCAGCCAATGGTCTGACAGGGGCGTCGGGAACACTGAAGCTTTCTTT. The J gene is TRBJ1-1, the V gene TRBV3-1, with TRBD1 matching over 8 bases. CDR1 LGHDT and CDR2 YNNKEL come from the germline V gene (reference sequence). The CDR3 loop spans 18 amino acids. Trimming at V came to 2 bases and at J to 1 base, leaving 12 bases not matched to a gene.

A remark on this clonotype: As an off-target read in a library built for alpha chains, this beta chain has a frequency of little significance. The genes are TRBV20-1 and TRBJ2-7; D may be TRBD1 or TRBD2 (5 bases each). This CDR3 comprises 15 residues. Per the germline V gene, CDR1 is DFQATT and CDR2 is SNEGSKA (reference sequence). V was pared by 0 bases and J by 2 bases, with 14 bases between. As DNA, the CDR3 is TGCAGTGCTAGAGATTTGGGGACGGCTCCCTACGAGCAGTACTTC. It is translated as CSARDLGTAPYEQYF.

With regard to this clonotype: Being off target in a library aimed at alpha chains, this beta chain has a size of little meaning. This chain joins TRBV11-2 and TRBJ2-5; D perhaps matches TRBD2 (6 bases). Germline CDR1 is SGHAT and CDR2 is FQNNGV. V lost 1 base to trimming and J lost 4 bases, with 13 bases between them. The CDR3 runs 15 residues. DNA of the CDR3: TGTGCCAGCAGCTTAGGGTCGACTAGTGGAGAGACCCAGTACTTC. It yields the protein CASSLGSTSGETQYF.

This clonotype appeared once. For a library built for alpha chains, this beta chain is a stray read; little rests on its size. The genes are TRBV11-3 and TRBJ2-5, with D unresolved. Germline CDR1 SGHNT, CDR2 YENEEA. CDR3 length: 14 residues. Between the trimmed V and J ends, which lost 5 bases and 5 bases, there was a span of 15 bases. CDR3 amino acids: CASSPSAWVETQYF. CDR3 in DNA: TGTGCCAGCAGCCCTTCCGCGTGGGTCGAGACCCAGTACTTC.

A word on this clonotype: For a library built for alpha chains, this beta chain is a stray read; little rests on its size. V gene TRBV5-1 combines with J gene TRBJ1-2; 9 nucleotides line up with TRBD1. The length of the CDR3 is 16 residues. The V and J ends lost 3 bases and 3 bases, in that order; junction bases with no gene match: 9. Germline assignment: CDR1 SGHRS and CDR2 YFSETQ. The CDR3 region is CASSSGTGMVDYGYTF. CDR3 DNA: TGCGCCAGCAGCTCCGGGACAGGGATGGTGGACTATGGCTACACCTTC. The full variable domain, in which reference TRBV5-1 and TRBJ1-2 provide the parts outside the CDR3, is KAGVTQTPRYLIKTRGQQVTLSCSPISGHRSVSWYQQTPGQGLQFLFEYFSETQRNKGNFPGRFSGRQFSNSRSEMNVSTLELGDSALYLCASSSGTGMVDYGYTFGSGTRLTVV.

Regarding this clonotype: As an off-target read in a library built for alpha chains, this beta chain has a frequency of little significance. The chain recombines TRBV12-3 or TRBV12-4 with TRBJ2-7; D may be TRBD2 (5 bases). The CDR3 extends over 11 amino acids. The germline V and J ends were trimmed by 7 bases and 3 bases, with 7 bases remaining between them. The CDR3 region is CASKRNYEQYF. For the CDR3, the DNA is TGTGCCAGCAAGCGGAACTACGAGCAGTACTTC.